Below are 27 T cell receptor beta chains sequenced from a single sample in a study of T-cell reconstitution after alpha-beta-depleted transplantation in children. Unique molecular identifiers tagged the TCRbeta library. In TCRdb, the PCR reads were re-called with MiXCR into one record per CDR3 protein. The sample shows under 50,000 distinct CDR3 sequences, approximately 9.2% of them seen only once. Sequenced here: PBMCs, mostly from graft donor cells, sampled 60 days after TCRalphabeta/CD19-depleted stem cell transplant. These TCRs come from a male patient aged 2-15 years who had a stem cell transplant for chronic granulomatous disease, so the T cells may come from the graft donor.

The table lists this clonotype with many counts. V usage is TRBV9 and J usage is TRBJ2-7, with 7 bases matching TRBD2. The CDR3 extends over 15 amino acids. Germline V CDR1 and CDR2: SGDLS, YYNGEE. V lost 1 base to trimming and J lost 3 bases; unmatched junction nucleotides: 7. This CDR3 is CASSVLERGDYEQYF. CDR3 in DNA: TGTGCCAGCAGCGTACTAGAGCGGGGAGACTACGAGCAGTACTTC.

This clonotype showed up many times. J is TRBJ2-7 and V is TRBV9; tentatively, D is TRBD2 (6 bases). The CDR3 runs to 14 residues. The germline V gene encodes CDR1 SGDLS and CDR2 YYNGEE. The V end was cut by 2 bases, the J end by 0 bases, with 9 bases between. For the CDR3, the DNA is TGTGCCAGCAGCGTTACAGCGGGCTCCTACGAGCAGTACTTC. It specifies CASSVTAGSYEQYF. Full variable domain (rest looked up from reference TRBV9 and TRBJ2-7): DSGVTQTPKHLITATGQRVTLRCSPRSGDLSVYWYQQSLDQGLQFLIQYYNGEERAKGNILERFSAQQFPDLHSELNLSSLELGDSALYFCASSVTAGSYEQYFGPGTRLTVT.

This clonotype was observed at least ten times. J is TRBJ2-5 and V is TRBV20-1; no definite D call. Germline V lookup: CDR1 DFQATT, CDR2 SNEGSKA (reference sequence). The CDR3 is 11 residues long. Trimming left V 5 bases short and J 4 bases short, with 8 bases between. CDR3 DNA sequence: TGCAGTGCTTCGCCTGGAGAGACCCAGTACTTC. Protein sequence: CSASPGETQYF.

There are many counts of this clonotype. The genes are TRBV19 and TRBJ2-1; 10 bases line up with TRBD2. Germline V gene sequence: CDR1 LNHDA, CDR2 SQIVND (reference sequence). This CDR3 has 15 amino acids. J was trimmed by 9 bases and V by 4 bases; bases with no gene match: 9. The CDR3 region is CASSTLAGRVGEQFF. In DNA form, the CDR3 reads TGTGCCAGTAGTACACTAGCGGGACGGGTAGGTGAGCAGTTCTTC.

At least ten counts were recorded for this clonotype. This chain connects TRBV5-1 to TRBJ2-1; possible D gene TRBD1, 5 bases. The CDR3 length is 14 residues. In germline, CDR1 is SGHRS, CDR2 YFSETQ. The V end lost 3 bases, the J end lost 7 bases, and 14 bases lay between the germline ends. This chain's CDR3 is CASSSRAQGNEQFF. The CDR3 region has the DNA TGCGCCAGCAGCTCCCGGGCCCAGGGAAATGAGCAGTTCTTC.

The chain carries TRBV7-6 and TRBJ2-2; perhaps TRBD1 as D (8 bases). V was pared by 5 bases and J by 6 bases, with 16 bases between. The CDR3 spans 15 residues. Germline-derived CDR1 and CDR2 are SGHVS and FNYEAQ. The CDR3 here is CASSLRQGRAGELFF. The CDR3 DNA is TGTGCCAGCAGCCTACGACAGGGGAGGGCCGGGGAGCTGTTTTTT. Full variable domain (missing parts from reference TRBV7-6 and TRBJ2-2): GAGVSQSPRYKVTKRGQDVALRCDPISGHVSLYWYRQALGQGPEFLTYFNYEAQQDKSGLPNDRFSAERPEGSISTLTIQRTEQRDSAMYRCASSLRQGRAGELFFGEGSRLTVL.

A word on this clonotype: Compared with germline, one end of the junction differs, possibly owing to a read error. V is TRBV20-1 and J is TRBJ1-4; D unclear. The CDR3 is made up of 13 amino acids. Germline values: CDR1 DFQATT, CDR2 SNEGSKA (reference sequence). Written as DNA, the CDR3 is TGCAGTGCCAGAGAGGTATCTAATGAAAAACTGTTTTTT. Amino acids: CSAREVSNEKLFF.

This clonotype was observed a few times. The V call is TRBV9, the J call TRBJ1-1, with D perhaps matching TRBD1 (5 bases). The germline V gene has CDR1 SGDLS and CDR2 YYNGEE. The V and J ends lost 3 bases and 5 bases respectively, with 11 bases between them. CDR3 length: 13 residues. CDR3 loop: CASSAQGGTEAFF. CDR3 DNA: TGTGCCAGCAGCGCCCAGGGCGGAACTGAAGCTTTCTTT.

This clonotype was observed at least ten times. DNA for the CDR3: TGTGCCAGCAGCCAAACCACCCCGGACGAGAATTCACCCCTCCACTTT. It codes for CASSQTTPDENSPLHF. The chain combines TRBV12-3 or TRBV12-4 with TRBJ1-6; no definite D call. Trimming pared 6 bases from V and 7 bases from J, leaving 19 bases between. The CDR3 contains 16 residues.

The rearrangement joins TRBV5-1 to TRBJ1-2; 10 positions agree with TRBD1. Looked up from germline, CDR1 is SGHRS and CDR2 is YFSETQ. The junction had 11 bases not matched to a gene; V was cut back by 4 bases and J by 5 bases. CDR3 length: 16 residues. The CDR3 nucleotides read TGCGCCAGCAGCAGGGACAGGGGACGACTTTTGTATGGCTACACCTTC. It specifies CASSRDRGRLLYGYTF.

This clonotype appeared many times. J is TRBJ2-3 and V is TRBV20-1; TRBD2 matches 10 bases. Trimming removed 6 bases from V and 1 base from J; junction bases left unmatched: 10. The CDR3 spans 16 residues. The germline V gene has CDR1 DFQATT and CDR2 SNEGSKA (reference sequence). The DNA for the CDR3 is TGCAGTGCCCCCCCAACTAGCGGGATTCGCACAGATACGCAGTATTTT. Residues: CSAPPTSGIRTDTQYF.

There are many counts of this clonotype. The rearrangement links TRBV18 to TRBJ2-1, with D possibly being TRBD1 (5 bases). Germline CDR1 and CDR2: KGHSH and LQKENI. V was clipped by 3 bases and J by 4 bases, with 13 bases between them. The CDR3 runs to 15 residues. CDR3 amino acids: CASSPGSGSYNEQFF. The CDR3 bases are TGTGCCAGCTCACCGGGTTCAGGGTCGTACAATGAGCAGTTCTTC. Full variable domain (missing parts from reference TRBV18 and TRBJ2-1): NAGVMQNPRHLVRRRGQEARLRCSPMKGHSHVYWYRQLPEEGLKFMVYLQKENIIDESGMPKERFSAEFPKEGPSILRIQQVVRGDSAAYFCASSPGSGSYNEQFFGPGTRLTVL.

On this clonotype: With a much larger clone just one base away, this may be a read error. J is TRBJ2-7 and V is TRBV27, with 8 bases matching TRBD1. Germline V gene lookup returns CDR1 MNHEY and CDR2 SMNVEV (reference sequence). This CDR3 has 15 residues. The CDR3 DNA reads TGTGCCGGCAGTACTCCCAGGGGGCTCGCCTACGAGCAGTACTTC. Amino acid sequence: CAGSTPRGLAYEQYF.

This clonotype was recorded many times. The chain carries TRBV11-2 and TRBJ1-1; 7 positions agree with TRBD1. Trimming removed 8 bases from V and 7 bases from J; junction bases left unmatched: 10. Germline CDR1 is SGHAT and CDR2 is FQNNGV. This CDR3 has 13 residues. As DNA, the CDR3 is TGTGCCAGCTCGAGAGGGGGCACCGTTGAAGCTTTCTTT. Protein product: CASSRGGTVEAFF.

At least ten counts were recorded for this clonotype. The V call is TRBV29-1, the J call TRBJ1-2; D is ambiguous. The CDR3 length is 11 residues. The V end was cut by 5 bases, the J end by 3 bases, with 7 bases between. Germline assignment: CDR1 SQVTM and CDR2 ANQGSEA. The CDR3, as DNA: TGCAGCGTTCGGGGAGACTATGGCTACACCTTC. It codes for CSVRGDYGYTF.

Ten or more counts support this clonotype. V usage is TRBV28 and J usage is TRBJ2-7, with a weak D call TRBD1 (5 bases). V lost 6 bases, J lost 0 bases, and 12 bases lay in between. This CDR3 has 14 amino acids. Germline CDR1 and CDR2: MDHEN and SYDVKM. The CDR3 sequence: CASSTPDISYEQYF. The CDR3 nucleotides read TGTGCCAGCAGCACTCCGGACATCTCCTACGAGCAGTACTTC.

This clonotype was recorded at least ten times. The chain couples TRBV7-9 to TRBJ2-7, with D possibly called TRBD1 or TRBD2 (5 bases each). The CDR3 sequence is 17 residues long. V was cut by 4 bases and J by 0 bases, with 19 bases left in between. Germline V gene sequence: CDR1 SEHNR, CDR2 FQNEAQ (reference sequence). The CDR3 DNA reads as TGTGCCAGCAGCTCGAACCGGGACGGGCCCGTCTCCTACGAGCAGTACTTC. This codes for CASSSNRDGPVSYEQYF.

Only a few counts were recorded for this clonotype. The CDR3 DNA is TGTGCCAGCAGCCACACTAGCGGGAGGGTAAATGAGCAGTTCTTC. Translated, it gives CASSHTSGRVNEQFF. The V and J genes are TRBV11-2 and TRBJ2-1; 13 positions agree with TRBD2. V lost 5 bases to trimming and J lost 7 bases; unmatched junction nucleotides: 5. The CDR3 has 15 amino acids. Per the germline V gene, CDR1 is SGHAT and CDR2 is FQNNGV.

In this sample, this clonotype turned up many times. The rearrangement links TRBV12-5 to TRBJ2-3; 8 nucleotides align to TRBD1. V shed 5 bases and J 0 bases; nucleotides not matched to a gene: 13. Germline V gene sequence: CDR1 LGHNT, CDR2 FRNRAP. CDR3 size: 18 residues. CDR3 residues: CASGHPNRGQESTDTQYF. The CDR3, as DNA: TGTGCTAGTGGTCACCCCAACAGGGGACAGGAGAGCACAGATACGCAGTATTTT.

This rearrangement joins TRBV6-6 to TRBJ2-2, with 7 positions matching TRBD1. V was pared by 8 bases and J by 2 bases, with 2 bases of the junction left unmatched. The length of the CDR3 is 13 residues. Germline values: CDR1 MNHNY, CDR2 SVGAGI (reference sequence). This chain's CDR3 is CASGQVNTGELFF. DNA for the CDR3: TGTGCCAGCGGACAGGTCAACACCGGGGAGCTGTTTTTT.

This chain links TRBV27 with TRBJ2-2, with a possible D match to TRBD1 (6 bases). The ends were cut back, 4 bases at V and 13 bases at J, with 10 bases in the middle. The V gene's germline CDR1 is MNHEY and CDR2 SMNVEV (reference sequence). CDR3 length: 11 residues. The DNA of the CDR3 is TGTGCCAGCAGTTCGGACAGTCTGCTGTTTTTT. Translation gives CASSSDSLLFF.

The rearrangement joins TRBV27 to TRBJ1-2; 8 nucleotides align to TRBD1. The trim removed 3 bases at V and 8 bases at J, leaving 8 bases unmatched. From germline, CDR1 is MNHEY and CDR2 SMNVEV (reference sequence). CDR3 length equals 14 residues. DNA for the CDR3: TGTGCCAGCAGTTTCGCGGACAGGGTCCGAGGCTACACCTTC. It encodes CASSFADRVRGYTF.

The rearrangement links TRBV28 to TRBJ1-2; weak D call: TRBD1 (5 bases). CDR1 MDHEN and CDR2 SYDVKM come from the germline V gene. The V end was cut by 6 bases, the J end by 5 bases, with 16 bases between. The CDR3 is 14 residues long. The CDR3 nucleotides read TGTGCCAGCAGCCTGGCGGGACTGGGGTATGGCTACACCTTC. This encodes CASSLAGLGYGYTF.

The table lists this clonotype with many counts. The chain is built from TRBV9 and TRBJ2-5, with 16 bases that match TRBD2. The CDR3 has 20 residues. Germline trimming cut 4 bases from V and 0 bases from J; bases unmatched to any gene: 12. Looked up from germline, CDR1 is SGDLS and CDR2 is YYNGEE. The CDR3 loop reads CASSQGTSGRAFTYQETQYF. The CDR3, as DNA: TGTGCCAGCAGCCAAGGGACTAGCGGGAGGGCCTTTACGTACCAAGAGACCCAGTACTTC.

This clonotype was seen repeatedly, ten times or more. The chain combines TRBV9 with TRBJ1-1; unclear D gene. The V and J ends lost 0 bases and 3 bases respectively, with 9 bases between them. The CDR3 covers 14 residues. The germline V gene encodes CDR1 SGDLS and CDR2 YYNGEE. The chain's CDR3 is CASSVVASDTEAFF. The CDR3 DNA sequence: TGTGCCAGCAGCGTAGTGGCCAGCGACACTGAAGCTTTCTTT.

This clonotype was seen at least ten times. V and J are TRBV5-6 and TRBJ1-1, with unresolved D. V shed 6 bases and J shed 1 base, with 10 bases lying between them. CDR3 length: 13 residues. Germline assignment: CDR1 SGHDT and CDR2 YYEEEE. Here the CDR3 reads CASNILTNTEAFF. CDR3 in DNA: TGTGCCAGCAACATACTTACGAACACTGAAGCTTTCTTT.

This rearrangement joins TRBV6-4 to TRBJ2-2, with D uncertain. This CDR3 is 15 amino acids long. V was clipped by 3 bases and J by 7 bases, with 15 bases between them. CDR1 is MRHNA, CDR2 SNTAGT, per germline. CDR3 region: CASSEVDGSGGELFF. The CDR3 DNA sequence: TGTGCCAGCAGTGAAGTCGATGGTTCGGGCGGGGAGCTGTTTTTT.